This T cell receptor beta chain was documented in a study of blood T cells in healthy people across ages. This clonotype has more than one count but fewer than ten. The CDR3 contains 15 residues. With 2 bases removed from V and 1 base from J, the gap between germline ends came to 11 bases. Germline lookup yields CDR1 MNHNS and CDR2 SASEGT. Primed by a sample-barcoded 5' primer and a J-beta primer mix, a second PCR proceeded for about 6 to 12 cycles. TCRdb re-called the 5' RACE reads through MiXCR, storing one row per CDR3 protein. The sample contains over 550,000 distinct CDR3 sequences, approximately 30% of which appear only once.

V and J are TRBV6-1 and TRBJ1-2; possible D gene TRBD1, 5 bases. The sample was blood. The clonotype comes from a woman of 80 years or more in good health. The CDR3 is CASSENWQGNYGYTF. DNA of the CDR3: TGTGCCAGCAGTGAAAATTGGCAGGGTAACTATGGCTACACCTTC.